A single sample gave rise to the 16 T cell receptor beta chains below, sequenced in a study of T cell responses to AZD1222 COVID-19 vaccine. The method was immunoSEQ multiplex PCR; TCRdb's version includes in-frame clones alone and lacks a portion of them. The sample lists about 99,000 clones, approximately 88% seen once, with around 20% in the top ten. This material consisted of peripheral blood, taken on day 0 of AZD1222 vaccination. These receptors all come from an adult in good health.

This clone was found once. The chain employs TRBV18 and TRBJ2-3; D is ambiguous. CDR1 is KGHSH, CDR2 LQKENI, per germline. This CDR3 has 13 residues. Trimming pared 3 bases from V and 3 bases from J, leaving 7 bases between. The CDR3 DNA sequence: TGTGCCAGCTCACCCGCTGGGACAGATACGCAGTATTTT. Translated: CASSPAGTDTQYF. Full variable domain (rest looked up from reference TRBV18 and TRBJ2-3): NAGVMQNPRHLVRRRGQEARLRCSPMKGHSHVYWYRQLPEEGLKFMVYLQKENIIDESGMPKERFSAEFPKEGPSILRIQQVVRGDSAAYFCASSPAGTDTQYFGPGTRLTVL.

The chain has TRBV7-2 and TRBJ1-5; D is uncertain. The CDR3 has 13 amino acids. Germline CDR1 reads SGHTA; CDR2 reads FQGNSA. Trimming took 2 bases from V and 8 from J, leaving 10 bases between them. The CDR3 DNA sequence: TGTGCCAGCAGCTTACCCGGTCCCAAGCCCCAGCATTTT. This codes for CASSLPGPKPQHF.

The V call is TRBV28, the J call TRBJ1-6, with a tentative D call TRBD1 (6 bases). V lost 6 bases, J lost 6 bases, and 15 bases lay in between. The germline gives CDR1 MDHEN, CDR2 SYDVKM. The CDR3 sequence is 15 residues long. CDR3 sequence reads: CASRSQGFGNSPLHF. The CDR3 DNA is TGTGCCAGCAGATCTCAGGGGTTCGGTAATTCACCCCTCCACTTT. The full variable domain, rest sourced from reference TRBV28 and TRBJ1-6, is DVKVTQSSRYLVKRTGEKVFLECVQDMDHENMFWYRQDPGLGLRLIYFSYDVKMKEKGDIPEGYSVSREKKERFSLILESASTNQTSMYLCASRSQGFGNSPLHFGNGTRLTVT.

CDR3 sequence: CASSQETGGGFETQYF. In nucleotides, the CDR3 is TGTGCCAGCAGCCAAGAAACTGGCGGGGGGTTCGAGACCCAGTACTTC. This chain joins TRBV3-1 (or the pseudogene TRBV3-2) and TRBJ2-5; TRBD2 matches 8 bases. V lost 0 bases, J lost 5 bases, and 8 bases stayed unmatched. The CDR3 totals 16 residues. From germline, CDR1 is LGHDT and CDR2 YNNKEL (reference sequence).

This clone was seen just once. The CDR3 loop reads CASGPGQASYEQYF. The CDR3 nucleotides are TGTGCCAGTGGACCGGGACAGGCGTCCTACGAGCAGTACTTC. J is TRBJ2-7 and V is TRBV19; 8 bases line up with TRBD1. Germline loops: CDR1 LNHDA, CDR2 SQIVND (reference sequence). This CDR3 is built from 14 residues. Germline trimming cut 8 bases from V and 1 base from J; bases unmatched to any gene: 7.

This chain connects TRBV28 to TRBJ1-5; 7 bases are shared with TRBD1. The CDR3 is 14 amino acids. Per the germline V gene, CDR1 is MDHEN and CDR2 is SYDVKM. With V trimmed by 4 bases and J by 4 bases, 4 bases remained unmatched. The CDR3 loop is CASSSGQLNQPQHF. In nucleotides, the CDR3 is TGTGCCAGCAGTTCGGGACAGTTAAATCAGCCCCAGCATTTT.

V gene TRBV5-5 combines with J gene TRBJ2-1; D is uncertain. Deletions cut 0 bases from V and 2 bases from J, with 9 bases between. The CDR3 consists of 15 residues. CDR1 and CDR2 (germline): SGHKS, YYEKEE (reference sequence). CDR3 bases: TGTGCCAGCAGCTTGGGGATAGCAACCTACAATGAGCAGTTCTTC. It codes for CASSLGIATYNEQFF.

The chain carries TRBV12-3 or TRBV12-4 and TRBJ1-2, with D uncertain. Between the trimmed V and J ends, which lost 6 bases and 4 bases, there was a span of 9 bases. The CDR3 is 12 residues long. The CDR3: CASRQAGYGYTF. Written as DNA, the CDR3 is TGTGCCAGCAGGCAAGCAGGCTATGGCTACACCTTC.

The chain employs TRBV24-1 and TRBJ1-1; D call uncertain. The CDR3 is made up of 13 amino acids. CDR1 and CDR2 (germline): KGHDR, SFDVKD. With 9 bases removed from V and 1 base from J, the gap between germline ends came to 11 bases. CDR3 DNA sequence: TGTGCCACCCGCCAACCGGGGAACACTGAAGCTTTCTTT. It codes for CATRQPGNTEAFF.

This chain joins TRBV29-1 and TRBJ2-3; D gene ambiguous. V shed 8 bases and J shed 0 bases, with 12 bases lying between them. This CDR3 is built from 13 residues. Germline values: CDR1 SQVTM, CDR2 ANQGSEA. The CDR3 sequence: CSFRQPSTDTQYF. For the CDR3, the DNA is TGCAGCTTTCGGCAGCCGAGCACAGATACGCAGTATTTT.

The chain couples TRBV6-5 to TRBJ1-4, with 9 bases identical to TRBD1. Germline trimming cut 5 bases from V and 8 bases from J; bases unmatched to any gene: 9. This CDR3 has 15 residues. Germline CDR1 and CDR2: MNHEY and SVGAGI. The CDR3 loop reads CASSPFRTGVEKLFF. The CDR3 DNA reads TGTGCCAGCAGTCCCTTTAGGACAGGGGTCGAAAAACTGTTTTTT.

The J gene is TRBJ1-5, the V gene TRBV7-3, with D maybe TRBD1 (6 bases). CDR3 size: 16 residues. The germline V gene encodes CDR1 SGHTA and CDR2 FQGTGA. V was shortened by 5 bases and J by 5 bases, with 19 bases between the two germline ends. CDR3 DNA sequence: TGTGCCAGCAGCGGTTATGGGGGGCGGTTTGATCAGCCCCAGCATTTT. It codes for CASSGYGGRFDQPQHF.

This CDR3 is CASSVVVGQGASEQFF. CDR3 DNA: TGTGCCAGCAGCGTAGTTGTGGGACAGGGGGCGAGTGAGCAGTTCTTC. The J gene is TRBJ2-1, the V gene TRBV9; 12 bases match TRBD1. Germline values: CDR1 SGDLS, CDR2 YYNGEE. This CDR3 has 16 amino acids. The V segment lost 0 bases and the J segment 9 bases; nucleotides outside the gene matches: 7.

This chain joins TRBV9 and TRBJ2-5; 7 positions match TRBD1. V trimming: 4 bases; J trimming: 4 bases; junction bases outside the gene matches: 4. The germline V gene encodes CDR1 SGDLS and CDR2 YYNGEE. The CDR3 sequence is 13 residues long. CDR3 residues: CASSRQGAETQYF. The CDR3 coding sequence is TGTGCCAGCAGCCGACAGGGCGCAGAGACCCAGTACTTC.

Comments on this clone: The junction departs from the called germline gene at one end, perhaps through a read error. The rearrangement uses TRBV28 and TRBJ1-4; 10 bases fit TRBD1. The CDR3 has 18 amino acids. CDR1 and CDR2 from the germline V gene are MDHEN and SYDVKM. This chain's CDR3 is CVSSLRDRGTATNEKLFF. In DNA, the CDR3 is TGTGTCAGCAGTTTACGGGACAGGGGTACCGCAACTAATGAAAAACTGTTTTTT.

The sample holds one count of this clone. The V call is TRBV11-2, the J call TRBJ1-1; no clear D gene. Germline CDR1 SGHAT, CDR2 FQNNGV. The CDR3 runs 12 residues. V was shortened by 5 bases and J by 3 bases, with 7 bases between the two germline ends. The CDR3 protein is CASSTEDTEAFF. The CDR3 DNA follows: TGTGCCAGCAGCACCGAGGACACTGAAGCTTTCTTT.